This T cell receptor beta chain was identified during a study of blood T cell repertoires in COVID-19. Profiled with immunoSEQ multiplex PCR; TCRdb holds only in-frame clones, not every one. The sample has under 200,000 clones, around nine tenths seen once. CDR3 size: 11 residues. Trimming took off 6 bases at V and 9 bases at J, with 12 bases between the two ends. Germline CDR1 MNHEY, CDR2 SVGAGI. The receptor was isolated from a man between 18 and 29 years old with active or convalescent COVID-19. The chain is built from TRBV6-5 and TRBJ2-7; possible D gene TRBD1, 6 bases. Sequenced input: peripheral blood. CDR3 bases: TGTGCCAGCAGCCCGGGACAAGGGCAGTACTTC. Translation gives CASSPGQGQYF.